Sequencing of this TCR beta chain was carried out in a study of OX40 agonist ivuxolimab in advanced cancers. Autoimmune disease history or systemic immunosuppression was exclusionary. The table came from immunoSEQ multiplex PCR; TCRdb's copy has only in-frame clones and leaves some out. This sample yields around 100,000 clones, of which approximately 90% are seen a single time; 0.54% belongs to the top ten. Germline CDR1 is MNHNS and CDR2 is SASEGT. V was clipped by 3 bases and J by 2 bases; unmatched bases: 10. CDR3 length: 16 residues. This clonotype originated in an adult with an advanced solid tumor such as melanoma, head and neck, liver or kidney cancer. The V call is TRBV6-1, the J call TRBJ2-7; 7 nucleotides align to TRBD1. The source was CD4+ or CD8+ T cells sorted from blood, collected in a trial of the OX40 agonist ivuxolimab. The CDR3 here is CASSDWDRITTYEQYF. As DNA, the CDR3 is TGTGCCAGCAGTGACTGGGACAGAATAACAACCTACGAGCAGTACTTC.